The TCR beta chain under discussion was sequenced for a study of neoadjuvant anti-PD-1 for oral cavity cancer. Patients had HPV-negative, locally advanced oral cavity squamous cell carcinoma. Assay used: immunoSEQ multiplex PCR; TCRdb lists only in-frame clones, some missing. The data contain fewer than 70,000 clones, more than 65% of them seen just once; the ten biggest clones take up 2% to 3%. This sequence was found in a person aged 40 to 85 with oral cavity squamous cell carcinoma. This specimen was PBMCs, taken before nivolumab (anti-PD-1) treatment.

The chain's CDR3 is CASSIVGRGTGGSQPQHF. CDR3 nucleotides: TGTGCCAGTAGTATAGTCGGGAGGGGGACAGGGGGCAGCCAGCCCCAGCATTTT. The chain combines TRBV19 with TRBJ1-5; the match to TRBD1 covers 12 bases. V shed 1 base, J shed 7 bases, and the junction held 11 bases outside the gene matches. The CDR3 has 18 residues. Germline V gene sequence: CDR1 LNHDA, CDR2 SQIVND (reference sequence).